This T cell receptor (beta chain) stems from a study of radiotherapy plus CTLA-4 blockade in lung cancer. Overall study findings and caveats: TCR clones originating in tumors grew in number in blood after radiotherapy plus ipilimumab. Among reported predictors of response, early blood T cell clone dynamics with interferon-beta performed best.

A note on this clone: The antigen is undetermined.

Germline V lookup: CDR1 SGHRS, CDR2 YFSETQ. Trimming removed 0 bases at V and 4 bases at J, with 7 bases between. This CDR3 has 13 amino acids. The assay was immunoSEQ multiplex PCR, and TCRdb's table has in-frame clones only and misses some. The sample includes more than 75,000 clones, around 83% of them seen just once. The genes are TRBV5-1 and TRBJ1-2; D is uncertain. The sequencing used peripheral blood, collected from a patient treated with radiotherapy plus ipilimumab. The clonotype was recovered from a human donor with non-small cell lung cancer that progressed on radiotherapy plus ipilimumab. CDR3: CASSLAVSYGYTF. The CDR3 DNA is TGCGCCAGCAGCTTGGCGGTCTCCTATGGCTACACCTTC.